One and the same sample provided the 10 T cell receptor beta chains below, sequenced in a study of OX40 agonist ivuxolimab in advanced cancers. Profiling relied on immunoSEQ multiplex PCR, and the TCRdb table lists in-frame clones only, not all of them. The sample contains roughly 92,000 clones, 91% of which appear only once. Sequences were derived from CD4+ or CD8+ T cells sorted from blood, sampled in a trial of the OX40 agonist ivuxolimab. Receptors originate from an adult with an advanced solid tumor such as melanoma, head and neck, liver or kidney cancer.

This clone was seen more than once but under ten times. The junction differs from germline at one of its ends, possibly a read error. This sequence joins TRBV7-7 and TRBJ2-2, with 10 positions matching TRBD2. Germline loops: CDR1 SSHAT, CDR2 FNYEAQ (reference sequence). The CDR3 has 18 amino acids. The CDR3 here is CASSLESSSGGNTGELFF. CDR3 coding DNA: TGTGCTAGCAGCTTAGAGAGCTCTAGCGGGGGAAACACCGGGGAGCTGTTTTTT.

The chain links TRBV11-3 to TRBJ1-1; no definite D call. This CDR3 comprises 15 residues. V gave up 5 bases and J gave up 1 base, with 14 bases separating them. The germline V gene encodes CDR1 SGHNT and CDR2 YENEEA. The CDR3 DNA reads TGTGCCAGCAGCCCCTACGGAGGAGCGAACACTGAAGCTTTCTTT. Amino acids: CASSPYGGANTEAFF.

The rearrangement joins TRBV5-1 to TRBJ2-5; perhaps TRBD1 as D (6 bases). In germline, CDR1 is SGHRS, CDR2 YFSETQ. The CDR3 is made up of 14 amino acids. Trimming cost V 0 bases and J 2 bases, with 8 bases left between them. The CDR3 DNA is TGCGCCAGCAGCTTGGGGACAGTTCAAGAGACCCAGTACTTC. It yields the protein CASSLGTVQETQYF.

The rearrangement joins TRBV7-3 to TRBJ1-1; D not certain. Trimming pared 1 base from V and 2 bases from J, leaving 11 bases between. This CDR3 region has 15 residues. CDR1 and CDR2 from the germline V gene are SGHTA and FQGTGA. This CDR3 is CASSLSSVPNTEAFF. DNA for the CDR3: TGTGCCAGCAGCTTAAGTAGCGTCCCCAACACTGAAGCTTTCTTT. The whole variable domain, filled in from reference TRBV7-3 and TRBJ1-1, reads GAGVSQTPSNKVTEKGKYVELRCDPISGHTALYWYRQSLGQGPEFLIYFQGTGAADDSGLPNDRFFAVRPEGSVSTLKIQRTERGDSAVYLCASSLSSVPNTEAFFGQGTRLTVV.

V is TRBV5-1 and J is TRBJ2-5; TRBD1 aligns across 8 bases. Germline CDR1 reads SGHRS; CDR2 reads YFSETQ. V lost 6 bases to trimming and J lost 1 base; unmatched junction nucleotides: 8. CDR3 size: 15 residues. CDR3 DNA sequence: TGCGCCAGCACTTGGACAGGGAACCTCCAAGAGACCCAGTACTTC. It specifies CASTWTGNLQETQYF.

This chain connects TRBV27 to TRBJ2-4, with D perhaps matching TRBD2 (6 bases). CDR1 and CDR2 from the germline V gene are MNHEY and SMNVEV (reference sequence). The CDR3 covers 18 residues. Deletions cut 5 bases from V and 0 bases from J, with 20 bases between. In DNA form, the CDR3 reads TGTGCCAGCAGTCCTCGGGGGAGGACGCCTCTAGCCAAAAACATTCAGTACTTC. The encoded protein is CASSPRGRTPLAKNIQYF.

The chain's CDR3 is CASSYYEGYEQYF. CDR3 nucleotides: TGTGCCAGCAGTTACTATGAGGGTTACGAGCAGTACTTC. The V and J genes are TRBV6-5 and TRBJ2-7; tentative D call: TRBD2 (5 bases). V dropped 1 base and J dropped 4 bases, with 8 bases sitting between them. The CDR3 loop spans 13 amino acids. CDR1 MNHEY and CDR2 SVGAGI come from the germline V gene.

The genes are TRBV4-1 and TRBJ2-1; D is perhaps TRBD2 (7 bases). From germline, CDR1 is MGHRA and CDR2 YSYEKL. The CDR3 runs 13 residues. V was pared by 7 bases and J by 12 bases, with 19 bases between. CDR3 DNA: TGCGCCAGCATGAGGGGGGGGAGTGATAGGCAGTTCTTC. Its protein product is CASMRGGSDRQFF.

The chain links TRBV29-1 to TRBJ2-7; 9 bases are a match to TRBD2. After removal of 7 bases from V and 3 bases from J, the junction contained 7 bases not matched to a gene. The CDR3 length is 13 residues. Germline V gene lookup returns CDR1 SQVTM and CDR2 ANQGSEA. CDR3 region: CSARSGRFYEQYF. CDR3 nucleotides: TGCAGCGCTAGAAGCGGGAGGTTCTACGAGCAGTACTTC.

The genes are TRBV28 and TRBJ1-1, with unresolved D. Trimming pared 4 bases from V and 0 bases from J, leaving 9 bases between. Per the germline V gene, CDR1 is MDHEN and CDR2 is SYDVKM. The CDR3 runs to 14 residues. The CDR3 loop reads CASSSRDMNTEAFF. The CDR3 coding sequence is TGTGCCAGCAGTTCAAGAGATATGAACACTGAAGCTTTCTTT. The whole variable domain, remainder taken from reference TRBV28 and TRBJ1-1, is DVKVTQSSRYLVKRTGEKVFLECVQDMDHENMFWYRQDPGLGLRLIYFSYDVKMKEKGDIPEGYSVSREKKERFSLILESASTNQTSMYLCASSSRDMNTEAFFGQGTRLTVV.